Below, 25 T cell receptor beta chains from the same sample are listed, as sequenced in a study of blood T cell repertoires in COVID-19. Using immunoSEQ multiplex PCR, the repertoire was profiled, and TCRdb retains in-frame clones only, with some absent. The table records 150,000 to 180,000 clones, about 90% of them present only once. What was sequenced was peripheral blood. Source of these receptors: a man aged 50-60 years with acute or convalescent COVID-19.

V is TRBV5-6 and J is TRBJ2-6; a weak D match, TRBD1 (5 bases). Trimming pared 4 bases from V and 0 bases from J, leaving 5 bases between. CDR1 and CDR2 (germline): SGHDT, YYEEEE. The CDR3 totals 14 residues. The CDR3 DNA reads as TGTGCCAGCAGCGACAGCTCTGGGGCCAACGTCCTGACTTTC. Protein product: CASSDSSGANVLTF.

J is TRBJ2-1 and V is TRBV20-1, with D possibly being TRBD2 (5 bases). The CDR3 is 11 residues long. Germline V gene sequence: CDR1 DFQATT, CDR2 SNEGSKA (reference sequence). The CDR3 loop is CRPASGHEQFF. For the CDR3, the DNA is TGCAGGCCTGCGAGCGGTCATGAGCAGTTCTTC.

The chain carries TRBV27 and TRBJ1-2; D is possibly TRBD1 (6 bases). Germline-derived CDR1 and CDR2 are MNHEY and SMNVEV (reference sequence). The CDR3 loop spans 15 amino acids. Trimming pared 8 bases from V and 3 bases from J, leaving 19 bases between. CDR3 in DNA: TGTGCCAGCCAACAGATCTGGGGGCGCGACTATGGCTACACCTTC. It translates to CASQQIWGRDYGYTF.

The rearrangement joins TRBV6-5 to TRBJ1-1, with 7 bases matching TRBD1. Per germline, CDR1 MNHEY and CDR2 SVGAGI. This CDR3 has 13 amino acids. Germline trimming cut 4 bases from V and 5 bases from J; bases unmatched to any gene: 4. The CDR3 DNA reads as TGTGCCAGCAGTTTGGACAGGCGGACTGAAGCTTTCTTT. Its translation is CASSLDRRTEAFF.

The CDR3 nucleotides are TGCGCCAGCAGTGAATCGCCTAGCGGGAGACAGACCCAGTACTTC. Its translation is CASSESPSGRQTQYF. This chain links TRBV10-1 with TRBJ2-5, with 10 bases matching TRBD2. The CDR3 spans 15 residues. J was trimmed by 6 bases and V by 3 bases; bases with no gene match: 7. CDR1 and CDR2 (germline): WNHNN, SYGVQD (reference sequence).

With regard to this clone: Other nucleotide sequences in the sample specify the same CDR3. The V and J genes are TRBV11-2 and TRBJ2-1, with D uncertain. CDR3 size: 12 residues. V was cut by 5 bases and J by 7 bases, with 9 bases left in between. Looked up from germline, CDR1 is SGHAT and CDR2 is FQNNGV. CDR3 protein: CASSHRDNEQFF. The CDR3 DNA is TGTGCCAGCAGCCACCGAGATAATGAGCAGTTCTTC.

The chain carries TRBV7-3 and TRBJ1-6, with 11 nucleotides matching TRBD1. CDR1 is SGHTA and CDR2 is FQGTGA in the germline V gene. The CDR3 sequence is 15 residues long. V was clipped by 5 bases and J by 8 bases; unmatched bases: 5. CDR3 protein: CASSKMGQGDSPLHF. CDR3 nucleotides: TGTGCCAGCAGCAAAATGGGACAGGGGGATTCACCCCTCCACTTT.

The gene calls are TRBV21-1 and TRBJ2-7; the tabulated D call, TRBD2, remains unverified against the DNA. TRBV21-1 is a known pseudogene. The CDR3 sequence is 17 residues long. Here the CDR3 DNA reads TGTGCCAGCAGCAAACTAAATCCGGAGGGGAAGTTACACGAGCAGTACGTC. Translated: CASSKLNPEGKLHEQYV.

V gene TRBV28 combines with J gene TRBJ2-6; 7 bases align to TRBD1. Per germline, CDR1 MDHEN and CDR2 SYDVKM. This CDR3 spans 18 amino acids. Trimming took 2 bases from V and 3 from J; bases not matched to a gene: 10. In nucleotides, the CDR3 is TGTGCCAGCAGTTTAAAGGGGGCGGGCCTCCTTGGGGCCAACGTCCTGACTTTC. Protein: CASSLKGAGLLGANVLTF.

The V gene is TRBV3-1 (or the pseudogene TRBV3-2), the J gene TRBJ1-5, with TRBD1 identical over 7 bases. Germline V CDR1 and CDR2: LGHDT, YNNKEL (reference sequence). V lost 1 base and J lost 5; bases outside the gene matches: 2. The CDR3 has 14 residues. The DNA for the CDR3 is TGTGCCAGCAGCCAAGGAACAGGGGATCAGCCCCAGCATTTT. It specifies CASSQGTGDQPQHF.

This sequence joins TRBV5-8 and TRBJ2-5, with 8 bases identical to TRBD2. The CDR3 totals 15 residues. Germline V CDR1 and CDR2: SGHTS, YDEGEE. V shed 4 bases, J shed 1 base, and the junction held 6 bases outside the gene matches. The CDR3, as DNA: TGTGCCAGCAGCCCCCTCGGACTAGCCCAAGAGACCCAGTACTTC. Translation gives CASSPLGLAQETQYF.

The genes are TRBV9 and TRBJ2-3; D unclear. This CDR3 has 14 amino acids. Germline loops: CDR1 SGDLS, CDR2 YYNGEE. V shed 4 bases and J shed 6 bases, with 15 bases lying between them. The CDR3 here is CASSPGGLADTQYF. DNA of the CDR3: TGTGCCAGCAGCCCCGGCGGCCTCGCGGATACGCAGTATTTT. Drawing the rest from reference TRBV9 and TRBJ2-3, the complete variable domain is DSGVTQTPKHLITATGQRVTLRCSPRSGDLSVYWYQQSLDQGLQFLIQYYNGEERAKGNILERFSAQQFPDLHSELNLSSLELGDSALYFCASSPGGLADTQYFGPGTRLTVL.

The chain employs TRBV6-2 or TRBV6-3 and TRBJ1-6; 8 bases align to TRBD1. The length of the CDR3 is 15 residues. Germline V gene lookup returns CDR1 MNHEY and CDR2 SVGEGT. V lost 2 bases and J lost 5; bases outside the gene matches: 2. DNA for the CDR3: TGTGCCAGCAGTTACCGGGACAGGCATAATTCACCCCTCCACTTT. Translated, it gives CASSYRDRHNSPLHF.

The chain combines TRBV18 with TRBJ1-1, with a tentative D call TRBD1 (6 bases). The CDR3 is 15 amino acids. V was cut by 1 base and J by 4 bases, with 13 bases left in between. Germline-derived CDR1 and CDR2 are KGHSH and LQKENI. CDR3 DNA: TGTGCCAGCTCACCACGACAGGAGCCGGGCACTGAAGCTTTCTTT. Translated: CASSPRQEPGTEAFF.

The CDR3 is CASSLARPRGGELFF. Written as DNA, the CDR3 is TGTGCCAGCAGCTTAGCACGGCCCCGGGGCGGGGAGCTGTTTTTT. J is TRBJ2-2 and V is TRBV13; D is perhaps TRBD2 (5 bases). Germline CDR1 and CDR2: PRHDT and FYEKMQ (reference sequence). The CDR3 sequence is 15 residues long. Deletions cut 1 base from V and 7 bases from J, with 13 bases between. The variable domain in full, with the rest retrieved from reference TRBV13 and TRBJ2-2, is AAGVIQSPRHLIKEKRETATLKCYPIPRHDTVYWYQQGPGQDPQFLISFYEKMQSDKGSIPDRFSAQQFSDYHSELNMSSLELGDSALYFCASSLARPRGGELFFGEGSRLTVL.

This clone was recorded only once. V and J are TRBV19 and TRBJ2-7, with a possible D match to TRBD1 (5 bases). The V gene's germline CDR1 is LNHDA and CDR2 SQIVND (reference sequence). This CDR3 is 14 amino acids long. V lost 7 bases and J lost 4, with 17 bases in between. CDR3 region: CASNLRVKWYEQYV. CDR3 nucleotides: TGTGCCAGTAATCTCAGGGTAAAATGGTACGAGCAGTACGTC.

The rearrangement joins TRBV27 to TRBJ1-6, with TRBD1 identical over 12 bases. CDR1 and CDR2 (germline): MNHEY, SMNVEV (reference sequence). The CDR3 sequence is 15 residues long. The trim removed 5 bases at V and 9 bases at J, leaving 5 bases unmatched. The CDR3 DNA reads TGTGCCAGCAGTCCCGGGACAGGGGGCAGTTCACCCCTCCACTTT. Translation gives CASSPGTGGSSPLHF.

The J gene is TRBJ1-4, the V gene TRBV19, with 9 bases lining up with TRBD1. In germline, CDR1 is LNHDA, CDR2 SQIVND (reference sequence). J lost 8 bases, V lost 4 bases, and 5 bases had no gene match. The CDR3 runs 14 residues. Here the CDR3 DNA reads TGTGCCAGTAGTACTGGGACAGGGCGGGAAAAACTGTTTTTT. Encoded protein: CASSTGTGREKLFF.

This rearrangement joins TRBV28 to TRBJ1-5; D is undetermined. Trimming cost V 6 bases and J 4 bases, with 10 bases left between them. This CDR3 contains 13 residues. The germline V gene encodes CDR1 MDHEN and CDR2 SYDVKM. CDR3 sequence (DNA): TGTGCCAGCAGGCAGTACAATAATCAGCCCCAGCATTTT. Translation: CASRQYNNQPQHF.

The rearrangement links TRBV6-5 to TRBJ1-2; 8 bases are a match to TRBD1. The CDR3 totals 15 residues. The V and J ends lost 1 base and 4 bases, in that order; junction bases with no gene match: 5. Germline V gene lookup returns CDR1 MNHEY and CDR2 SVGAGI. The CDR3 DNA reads TGTGCCAGCAGTTACTTCCAGGGGGCAACCTATGGCTACACCTTC. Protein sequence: CASSYFQGATYGYTF.

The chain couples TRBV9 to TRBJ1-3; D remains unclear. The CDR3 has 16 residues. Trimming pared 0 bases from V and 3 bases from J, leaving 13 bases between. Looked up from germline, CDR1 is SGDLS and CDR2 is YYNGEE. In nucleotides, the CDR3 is TGTGCCAGCAGCGTAGGAGGGCGCATTGGTGGAAACACCATATATTTT. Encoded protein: CASSVGGRIGGNTIYF.

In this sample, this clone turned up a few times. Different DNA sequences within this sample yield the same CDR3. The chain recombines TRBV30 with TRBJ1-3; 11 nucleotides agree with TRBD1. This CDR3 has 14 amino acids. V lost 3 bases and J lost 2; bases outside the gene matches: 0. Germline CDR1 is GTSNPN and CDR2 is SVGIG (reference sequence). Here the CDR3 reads CAWRGQGAGNTIYF. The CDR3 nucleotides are TGTGCCTGGAGGGGACAGGGGGCTGGAAACACCATATATTTT.

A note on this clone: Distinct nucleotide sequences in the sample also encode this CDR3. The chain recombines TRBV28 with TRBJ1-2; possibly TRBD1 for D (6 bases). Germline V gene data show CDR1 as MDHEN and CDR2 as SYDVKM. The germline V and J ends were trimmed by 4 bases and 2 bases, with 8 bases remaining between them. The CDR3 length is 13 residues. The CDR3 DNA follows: TGTGCCAGCAGTTCAACAGGGAACTATGGCTACACCTTC. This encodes CASSSTGNYGYTF.

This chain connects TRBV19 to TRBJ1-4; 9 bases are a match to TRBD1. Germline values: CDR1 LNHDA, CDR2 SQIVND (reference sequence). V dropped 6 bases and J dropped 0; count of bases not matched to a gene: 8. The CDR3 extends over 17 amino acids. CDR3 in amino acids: CASSLGQGTATNEKLFF. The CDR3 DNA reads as TGTGCCAGTAGCCTAGGACAGGGGACGGCAACTAATGAAAAACTGTTTTTT.

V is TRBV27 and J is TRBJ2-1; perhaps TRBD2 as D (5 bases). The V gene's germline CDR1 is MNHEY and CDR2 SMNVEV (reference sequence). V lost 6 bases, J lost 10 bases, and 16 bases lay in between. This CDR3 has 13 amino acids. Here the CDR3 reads CASRPSNKGEQFF. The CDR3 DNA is TGTGCCAGCAGGCCTAGCAACAAAGGGGAGCAGTTCTTC.